One sample yielded the 18 T cell receptor beta chains listed below, sequenced in a study of metastatic and nonmetastatic thyroid tumors (dated by TCRdb to about 2020). Before undergoing thyroid surgery, none of the patients had been given any kind of treatment. Preparation of the library involved PCR. Instrument on record: Illumina HiSeq 4000. TCRdb cleaned the public reads at Q25 with fastp, built clones with MiXCR and kept in-frame beta chains. The sample table holds about 45,000 clones, of which about 4.2% were seen once. Less than 10% of the sample comes from the top ten. Input material: blood. These receptors all stem from a female donor with papillary thyroid cancer or a benign thyroid nodule (not recorded which). Some clones in this sample may be carry-over from other donors' samples.

The table lists this clone with many counts. The gene calls are TRBV14 and TRBJ1-2; no firm D call. The CDR3 runs to 15 residues. The V end was cut by 0 bases, the J end by 5 bases, with 13 bases between. Germline assignment: CDR1 SGHDN and CDR2 FVKESK. CDR3 in DNA: TGTGCCAGCAGCCAAGAGAGGCTCCCCCTTTATGGCTACACCTTC. This sequence encodes CASSQERLPLYGYTF.

This clone has ten or more counts. The chain links TRBV5-4 to TRBJ2-3; unclear D gene. Germline loops: CDR1 SGHNT, CDR2 YYREEE (reference sequence). Trimming shortened V by 5 bases and J by 4 bases, and 17 bases separated the two germline ends. CDR3 length equals 15 residues. The CDR3 nucleotides are TGTGCCAGCAGGGCCGGCCTCAGAGATGCAGATACGCAGTATTTT. Protein sequence: CASRAGLRDADTQYF.

This clone was recorded at least ten times. The V gene is TRBV7-9, the J gene TRBJ2-7, with TRBD1 identical over 9 bases. Germline loops: CDR1 SEHNR, CDR2 FQNEAQ (reference sequence). This CDR3 has 12 amino acids. V lost 1 base, J lost 10 bases, and 2 bases stayed unmatched. This chain's CDR3 is CASSLGQGVQYF. The CDR3 DNA follows: TGTGCCAGCAGCTTAGGACAGGGGGTTCAGTACTTC.

The chain uses TRBV6-5 and TRBJ2-7; D is undetermined. Trimming left V 2 bases short and J 3 bases short, with 8 bases between. CDR1 is MNHEY, CDR2 SVGAGI, per germline. The CDR3 has 13 residues. CDR3 nucleotide sequence: TGTGCCAGCAGTTACCAGGACGGCTACGAGCAGTACTTC. Its translation: CASSYQDGYEQYF.

This clone has at least ten counts. This rearrangement joins TRBV20-1 to TRBJ2-1; a possible D gene is TRBD2 (6 bases). Germline-derived CDR1 and CDR2 are DFQATT and SNEGSKA (reference sequence). The V end was cut by 6 bases, the J end by 2 bases, with 11 bases between. There are 13 residues in the CDR3. CDR3 sequence: CSAREQTYNEQFF. The DNA for the CDR3 is TGCAGTGCCCGGGAGCAGACCTACAATGAGCAGTTCTTC.

This clone was detected many times. The rearrangement links TRBV20-1 to TRBJ1-4; TRBD1 might be the D (6 bases). The V end was cut by 6 bases, the J end by 7 bases, with 18 bases between. Germline V lookup: CDR1 DFQATT, CDR2 SNEGSKA (reference sequence). There are 14 residues in the CDR3. In nucleotides, the CDR3 is TGCAGTGCGCCAAACCCAGGGGTAACTGAAAAACTGTTTTTT. It encodes CSAPNPGVTEKLFF.

The J gene is TRBJ2-1, the V gene TRBV18, with TRBD1 as a possible D gene (6 bases). This CDR3 region has 16 residues. The V end lost 6 bases, the J end lost 4 bases, and 19 bases lay between the germline ends. The germline V gene encodes CDR1 KGHSH and CDR2 LQKENI. The CDR3 bases are TGTGCCAGCTCGGCGGCGGCCAGGGGCAAGTACAATGAGCAGTTCTTC. Protein product: CASSAAARGKYNEQFF.

This clone was seen repeatedly, ten times or more. The chain carries TRBV5-1 and TRBJ2-1; D unresolved. This CDR3 is built from 13 residues. Germline V gene data show CDR1 as SGHRS and CDR2 as YFSETQ. V was shortened by 7 bases and J by 7 bases, with 15 bases between the two germline ends. CDR3 sequence: CASGDLVGNEQFF. The DNA for the CDR3 is TGCGCCAGCGGAGACTTGGTTGGGAATGAGCAGTTCTTC.

This clone has ten or more counts. The rearrangement uses TRBV13 and TRBJ2-7, with 8 bases lining up with TRBD1. CDR1 is PRHDT, CDR2 FYEKMQ, per germline (reference sequence). The ends lost 5 bases at V and 6 bases at J; junction bases unmatched: 9. The CDR3 is made up of 14 amino acids. The CDR3 sequence is CASSPWTGPGEQYF. CDR3 in DNA: TGTGCCAGCAGCCCCTGGACAGGGCCGGGCGAGCAGTACTTC.

The sample holds many counts of this clone. This chain uses TRBV3-1 with TRBJ2-3, with 7 bases matching TRBD1. The CDR3 is 15 residues long. V was clipped by 1 base and J by 2 bases; unmatched bases: 3. Germline CDR1 is LGHDT and CDR2 is YNNKEL (reference sequence). Here the CDR3 reads CASSQGQGDTDTQYF. CDR3 DNA: TGTGCCAGCAGCCAAGGGCAGGGGGACACAGATACGCAGTATTTT.

This clone came up many times. The chain uses TRBV5-1 and TRBJ2-7, with 7 bases that match TRBD2. The trim removed 4 bases at V and 6 bases at J, leaving 1 base unmatched. CDR3 length: 11 amino acids. Germline loops: CDR1 SGHRS, CDR2 YFSETQ. The CDR3 loop is CASSPGGEQYF. The CDR3 nucleotides are TGCGCCAGCAGCCCGGGGGGCGAGCAGTACTTC.

The V gene is TRBV6-2 or TRBV6-3, the J gene TRBJ2-2, with 7 bases fitting TRBD1. There are 14 residues in the CDR3. The trim removed 8 bases at V and 8 bases at J, leaving 11 bases unmatched. The germline V gene has CDR1 MNHEY and CDR2 SVGEGT. The CDR3 region is CASANFTGEGELFF. The CDR3 DNA is TGTGCCAGCGCCAACTTCACAGGGGAGGGGGAGCTGTTTTTT.

At least ten counts were recorded for this clone. V is TRBV20-1 and J is TRBJ2-7, with D perhaps matching TRBD2 (5 bases). This CDR3 comprises 13 residues. The germline gives CDR1 DFQATT, CDR2 SNEGSKA (reference sequence). Trimming took off 3 bases at V and 1 base at J, with 10 bases between the two ends. CDR3 residues: CSASEGSSYEQYF. The CDR3 DNA follows: TGCAGTGCTAGTGAGGGATCGTCCTACGAGCAGTACTTC.

On this clone: It may be a read error: a sequence one base away is much more abundant. Here the CDR3 DNA reads TGCGCCAGCAGTGACAACGGGATAGCCTACGAGCAGTACTTC. Its translation is CASSDNGIAYEQYF. The V and J genes are TRBV10-1 and TRBJ2-7; D may be TRBD2 (5 bases). CDR3 size: 14 residues. Trimming stripped 3 bases from V and 2 bases from J, with 11 bases between. The germline CDR1 and CDR2 sequences are WNHNN and SYGVQD (reference sequence).

This clone is judged medium-sized. CDR3 amino acids: CASSLDGMNTEAFF. The CDR3 DNA follows: TGCGCCAGCAGCTTGGACGGCATGAACACTGAAGCTTTCTTT. The J gene is TRBJ1-1, the V gene TRBV5-1; D gene unclear. Looked up from germline, CDR1 is SGHRS and CDR2 is YFSETQ. Trimming took off 0 bases at V and 0 bases at J, with 6 bases between the two ends. The CDR3 has 14 residues.

Many counts were recorded for this clone. The chain couples TRBV5-6 to TRBJ1-1; 7 bases are shared with TRBD1. Germline V gene sequence: CDR1 SGHDT, CDR2 YYEEEE. With V trimmed by 4 bases and J by 1 base, 7 bases remained unmatched. The CDR3 sequence is 15 residues long. This CDR3 reads CASSAEGAGNTEAFF. In nucleotides, the CDR3 is TGTGCCAGCAGCGCAGAGGGGGCGGGGAACACTGAAGCTTTCTTT.

In this sample, this clone turned up a few times. The junction departs from germline at one end; a sequencing error may be responsible. The CDR3 reads CASNLGLGSYNEQFF. Written as DNA, the CDR3 is TGTGCCAGCAACTTAGGACTAGGCTCCTACAATGAGCAGTTCTTC. The chain couples TRBV7-3 to TRBJ2-1; 7 positions agree with TRBD2. Germline V gene lookup returns CDR1 SGHTA and CDR2 FQGTGA. This CDR3 comprises 15 residues.

This clone was recorded many times. This chain connects TRBV5-1 to TRBJ2-5; 12 bases align to TRBD1. This CDR3 is built from 16 residues. J was trimmed by 5 bases and V by 0 bases; bases with no gene match: 5. CDR1 SGHRS and CDR2 YFSETQ come from the germline V gene. CDR3 amino acids: CASSLGGQGAWETQYF. The CDR3 DNA follows: TGCGCCAGCAGCTTGGGGGGACAGGGGGCGTGGGAGACCCAGTACTTC.